Listed here is a single T cell receptor beta chain. CDR1 SGHKS and CDR2 YYEKEE come from the germline V gene (reference sequence). Trimming cost V 1 base and J 5 bases, with 12 bases left between them. CDR3 length equals 15 residues. This specimen comes from a study of shared clonotypes between healthy human individuals. Repertoires were generated with immunoSEQ multiplex PCR, while TCRdb's copy carries only in-frame clones and drops some. The sample records 2 million to 2.5 million clones, 85% to 95% being singletons. The chain recombines TRBV5-5 with TRBJ1-4; D call uncertain. The sample comprised naive CD4+ T cells from PBMCs. Described subset: CD45RA+ positively selected. This TCR came from a man aged 18 to 30 in good health. Some clones in this sample may be carry-over from other donors' samples. CDR3: CASSLRWDRNEKLFF. The CDR3 DNA is TGTGCCAGCAGCTTGAGATGGGATAGAAATGAAAAACTGTTTTTT.